The present T cell receptor beta chain was sequenced within a study of blood T cell repertoires in COVID-19. About the research overall: The origin of the acute and convalescent COVID-19 samples was the United States, Italy and Spain. Sources were T cells, B-cell-depleted T cells, or PBMCs; the material itself was cDNA or gDNA.

As handled by the study authors: How many nucleated cells were present was estimated from reference gene primer amplification. TCRdb's copy holds only in-frame clones and misses some; the assay was immunoSEQ multiplex PCR. V, J and clone size reflect that table, while D and trimming were determined from the DNA. This table has 250,000 to 350,000 clones, 75% to 90% appearing once. Per germline, CDR1 KGHDR and CDR2 SFDVKD. The CDR3 is made up of 17 amino acids. V was pared by 4 bases and J by 7 bases, with 10 bases of the junction left unmatched. This clonotype was obtained from a woman between 40 and 50 years old who had recovered from COVID-19. Sequenced sample: peripheral blood. This chain uses TRBV24-1 with TRBJ1-5; 12 bases are shared with TRBD1. CDR3 nucleotides: TGTGCCACCAGTGAGGGCAGGGACAGGGGGCCTCAGCAGCCCCAGCATTTT. Its protein is CATSEGRDRGPQQPQHF.